This T cell receptor beta chain emerged from a study of blood T cell repertoires in COVID-19. Enrollees, about 18 to 89 years old, lived in some 24 US areas. V lost 2 bases and J lost 11; bases outside the gene matches: 15. Germline V gene sequence: CDR1 ENHRY, CDR2 SYGVKD. This CDR3 is 17 amino acids long. The method was immunoSEQ multiplex PCR; TCRdb's version includes in-frame clones alone and lacks a portion of them. The data contain some 250,000 clones, roughly 88% of them singletons. This chain uses TRBV10-3 with TRBJ1-1; 12 bases are a match to TRBD1. The sequence came from a woman in her forties or fifties who had recovered from COVID-19. The sample comprised PBMCs or T cells enriched from blood (not recorded which). This CDR3 reads CAISEPTGQGAKVRAFF. DNA for the CDR3: TGTGCCATCAGTGAGCCTACGGGACAGGGGGCGAAGGTTCGGGCTTTCTTT.